These 8 T cell receptor beta chains were all obtained from the same sample, sequenced in a study of blood T cell repertoires in COVID-19. Measured with immunoSEQ multiplex PCR; TCRdb has only the in-frame clones, and not every one. This sample has around 150,000 clones, with approximately 87% found just once. Specimen: peripheral blood. These receptors were obtained from an older woman with COVID-19, enrolled during active disease.

The genes are TRBV10-3 and TRBJ2-5; TRBD1 aligns across 8 bases. Germline trimming cut 4 bases from V and 4 bases from J; bases unmatched to any gene: 2. Germline CDR1 reads ENHRY; CDR2 reads SYGVKD. CDR3 length: 13 amino acids. CDR3 protein: CAISGGTGETQYF. For the CDR3, the DNA is TGTGCCATCAGTGGGGGGACAGGAGAGACCCAGTACTTC.

The V and J genes are TRBV28 and TRBJ2-7, with 9 bases aligning to TRBD1. The CDR3 has 14 amino acids. With V trimmed by 7 bases and J by 6 bases, 10 bases remained unmatched. From germline, CDR1 is MDHEN and CDR2 SYDVKM. CDR3 DNA: TGTGCCAGCACTTCGGGACAGGGTCCTTTCGAGCAGTACTTC. It yields the protein CASTSGQGPFEQYF.

This chain connects TRBV30 to TRBJ1-1, with D unresolved. Per germline, CDR1 GTSNPN and CDR2 SVGIG (reference sequence). The ends were cut back, 4 bases at V and 0 bases at J, with 9 bases in the middle. This CDR3 region has 13 residues. CDR3 in DNA: TGTGCCTGGAATATAGAGATGAACACTGAAGCTTTCTTT. This gives the protein CAWNIEMNTEAFF. The full variable domain, its missing parts supplied by reference TRBV30 and TRBJ1-1, is SQTIHQWPATLVQPVGSPLSLECTVEGTSNPNLYWYRQAAGRGLQLLFYSVGIGQISSEVPQNLSASRPQDRQFILSSKKLLLSDSGFYLCAWNIEMNTEAFFGQGTRLTVV.

The J gene is TRBJ1-5, the V gene TRBV29-1; a weak D match, TRBD1 (6 bases). In germline, CDR1 is SQVTM, CDR2 ANQGSEA. The CDR3 spans 13 residues. Trimming removed 4 bases at V and 2 bases at J, with 9 bases between. This CDR3 reads CSVGQAGNQPQHF. Written as DNA, the CDR3 is TGCAGCGTTGGACAGGCTGGCAATCAGCCCCAGCATTTT.

This sequence joins TRBV5-1 and TRBJ2-5, with 16 bases identical to TRBD2. CDR1 is SGHRS and CDR2 is YFSETQ in the germline V gene. This CDR3 comprises 18 residues. V lost 4 bases to trimming and J lost 5 bases; unmatched junction nucleotides: 11. The CDR3 loop is CASSRTGLAGGSWETQYF. CDR3 nucleotide sequence: TGCGCCAGCAGCCGGACGGGACTAGCGGGGGGGAGCTGGGAGACCCAGTACTTC.

The rearrangement uses TRBV5-4 and TRBJ2-5; TRBD2 aligns across 8 bases. The V gene's germline CDR1 is SGHNT and CDR2 YYREEE (reference sequence). V shed 0 bases, J shed 7 bases, and the junction held 8 bases outside the gene matches. This CDR3 region has 15 residues. CDR3 loop: CASSLATGGSRTQYF. In nucleotides, the CDR3 is TGTGCCAGCAGCTTGGCCACGGGGGGGAGCCGGACCCAGTACTTC.

This clone was seen just once. The chain couples TRBV7-9 to TRBJ1-5; 9 nucleotides align to TRBD1. Germline V CDR1 and CDR2: SEHNR, FQNEAQ (reference sequence). Trimming cost V 6 bases and J 0 bases; bases outside gene matches: 15. CDR3 length equals 19 residues. The CDR3 loop is CASRAAGQGLPFSNQPQHF. CDR3 nucleotides: TGTGCCAGCAGGGCGGCGGGACAGGGTTTACCTTTTAGCAATCAGCCCCAGCATTTT.

The J gene is TRBJ1-1, the V gene TRBV2, with D possibly TRBD1 on 5 matching bases. Germline assignment: CDR1 SNHLY and CDR2 FYNNEI. The CDR3 is made up of 15 amino acids. V lost 6 bases and J 0 bases, leaving 14 bases between the germline ends. As DNA, the CDR3 is TGTGCCAGCAGAAAAGATAAAGGGGTGAACACTGAAGCTTTCTTT. The encoded protein is CASRKDKGVNTEAFF.